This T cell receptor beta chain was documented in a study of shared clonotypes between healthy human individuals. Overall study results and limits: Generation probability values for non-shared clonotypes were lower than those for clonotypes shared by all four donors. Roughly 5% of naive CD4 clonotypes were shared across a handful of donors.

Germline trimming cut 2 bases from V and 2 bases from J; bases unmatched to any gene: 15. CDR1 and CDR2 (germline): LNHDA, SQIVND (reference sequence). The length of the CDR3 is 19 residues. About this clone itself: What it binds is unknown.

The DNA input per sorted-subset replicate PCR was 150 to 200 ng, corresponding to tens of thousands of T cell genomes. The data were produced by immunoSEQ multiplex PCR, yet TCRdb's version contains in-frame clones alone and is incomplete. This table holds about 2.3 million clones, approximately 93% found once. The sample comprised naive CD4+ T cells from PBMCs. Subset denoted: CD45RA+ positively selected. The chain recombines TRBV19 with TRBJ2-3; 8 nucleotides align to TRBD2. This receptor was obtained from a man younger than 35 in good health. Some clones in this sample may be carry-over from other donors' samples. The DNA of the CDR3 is TGTGCCAGTAGTATAATGGCCCCCTCATGGCGGGAGGTCACAGATACGCAGTATTTT. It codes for CASSIMAPSWREVTDTQYF. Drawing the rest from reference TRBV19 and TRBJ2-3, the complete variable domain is DGGITQSPKYLFRKEGQNVTLSCEQNLNHDAMYWYRQDPGQGLRLIYYSQIVNDFQKGDIAEGYSVSREKKESFPLTVTSAQKNPTAFYLCASSIMAPSWREVTDTQYFGPGTRLTVL.